The next 7 T cell receptor beta chains were all read from a single sample in a study of T cell changes during pregnancy in multiple sclerosis. The table came from immunoSEQ multiplex PCR; TCRdb's copy has only in-frame clones and leaves some out. The sample includes some 27,000 clones, around 90% of them seen just once. Sequencing used CD4+ T cells from peripheral blood mononuclear cells, obtained in the first trimester of pregnancy. The receptor set was obtained from a female donor in good health, enrolled as a control in a pregnancy study.

This chain joins TRBV18 and TRBJ1-5; D remains unclear. There are 14 residues in the CDR3. CDR1 is KGHSH, CDR2 LQKENI, per germline. Trimming removed 3 bases at V and 2 bases at J, with 8 bases between. As DNA, the CDR3 is TGTGCCAGCTCACCCCGAGATGGCAATCAGCCCCAGCATTTT. Translating it yields CASSPRDGNQPQHF. The full variable domain, rest sourced from reference TRBV18 and TRBJ1-5, is NAGVMQNPRHLVRRRGQEARLRCSPMKGHSHVYWYRQLPEEGLKFMVYLQKENIIDESGMPKERFSAEFPKEGPSILRIQQVVRGDSAAYFCASSPRDGNQPQHFGDGTRLSIL.

The genes are TRBV29-1 and TRBJ1-1; D is possibly TRBD1 (5 bases). The V end lost 5 bases, the J end lost 4 bases, and 14 bases lay between the germline ends. CDR1 and CDR2 from the germline V gene are SQVTM and ANQGSEA. The CDR3 is 13 amino acids. This CDR3 reads CSVSQGGGTEAFF. CDR3 coding DNA: TGCAGCGTTAGCCAGGGCGGGGGCACTGAAGCTTTCTTT.

The J gene is TRBJ1-2, the V gene TRBV18; TRBD1 agrees at 7 bases. Germline trimming cut 4 bases from V and 6 bases from J; bases unmatched to any gene: 5. Germline V CDR1 and CDR2: KGHSH, LQKENI. This CDR3 contains 13 residues. CDR3 sequence (DNA): TGTGCCAGCTCACGGCAGGGGGAGGATGGCTACACCTTC. It encodes CASSRQGEDGYTF.

This sequence joins TRBV7-9 and TRBJ1-2; no firm D call. The germline CDR1 and CDR2 sequences are SEHNR and FQNEAQ (reference sequence). This CDR3 comprises 12 residues. V shed 2 bases and J shed 6 bases, with 7 bases lying between them. The chain's CDR3 is CASSLRADGYTF. CDR3 sequence (DNA): TGTGCCAGCAGCTTAAGAGCGGATGGCTACACCTTC.

This chain connects TRBV15 to TRBJ2-1; 8 bases are a match to TRBD2. Germline V gives CDR1 LNHNV, CDR2 YYDKDF (reference sequence). The CDR3 sequence is 15 residues long. V lost 0 bases and J lost 9; bases outside the gene matches: 7. For the CDR3, the DNA is TGTGCCACCAGCAGAGATCGAACTAGCGGAGGTGAGCAGTTCTTC. Protein: CATSRDRTSGGEQFF.

The chain is built from TRBV6-5 and TRBJ1-4; D gene ambiguous. Germline assignment: CDR1 MNHEY and CDR2 SVGAGI. Trimming pared 6 bases from V and 6 bases from J, leaving 11 bases between. The CDR3 runs to 13 residues. This CDR3 is CASRREGHEKLFF. Written as DNA, the CDR3 is TGTGCCAGCAGGAGGGAGGGTCATGAAAAACTGTTTTTT.

V and J are TRBV27 and TRBJ2-4; maybe TRBD2 (7 bases). Per germline, CDR1 MNHEY and CDR2 SMNVEV (reference sequence). The CDR3 length is 16 residues. Trimming cost V 5 bases and J 1 base, with 15 bases left between them. The CDR3: CASSPTGRGAKNIQYF. As DNA, the CDR3 is TGTGCCAGCAGTCCTACAGGGAGGGGGGCCAAAAACATTCAGTACTTC.